These T cell receptor beta chains were read from a single sample in a study of CD8+ T cells in alopecia areata. The protocol was immunoSEQ multiplex PCR, while the TCRdb copy is restricted to in-frame clones and leaves out a portion. The table shows approximately 200,000 clones, with about 62% occurring only once. The input for sequencing was CD4+ T cells sorted from blood, taken at week 24, from a patient treated with tofacitinib. These receptors all come from a human donor with alopecia areata. The CDR3 runs from the conserved cysteine through the conserved F or W. Fields, in order: clone size, D gene, J gene, V gene, CDR3 DNA, CDR3 protein. A D gene is named only where the DNA matches it firmly. Not every row has a clone size; where given, it reads once, few, many or a size class.

NA	NA	TRBJ2-3	TRBV2	TGTGCCAGCAGTGAAGTCTCTAGCGCAGATACGCAGTATTTT	CASSEVSSADTQYF
NA	TRBD1	TRBJ2-1	TRBV18	TGTGCCAGCTCACCATCCCCGGGACAGGGGGGGGATTGGGATGAGCAGTTCTTC	CASSPSPGQGGDWDEQFF
few	TRBD2	TRBJ2-5	TRBV7-3	TGTGCCAGCAGCAGCGGGGCTAGCGGGAGGTCTGGGGAGACCCAGTACTTC	CASSSGASGRSGETQYF
NA	TRBD2	TRBJ2-7	TRBV4-2	TGTGCCAGCAGCCAAGAAGCTCTAGCGGGAGTCGGTGAGCAGTACTTC	CASSQEALAGVGEQYF
few	NA	TRBJ1-1	TRBV25-1	TGTGCCAGCAGTGGAGCCAACACTGAAGCTTTCTTT	CASSGANTEAFF
NA	NA	TRBJ2-6	TRBV29-1	TGCAGCGCTCCAGATGGGGCCAACGTCCTGACTTTC	CSAPDGANVLTF
NA	NA	TRBJ1-2	TRBV28	TGTGCCAGCGATACGCTAAACTATGGCTACACCTTC	CASDTLNYGYTF
NA	NA	TRBJ1-2	TRBV5-1	TGCGCCAGCAGCTTGGTGGAATCTAACTATGGCTACACCTTC	CASSLVESNYGYTF
NA	NA	TRBJ1-2	TRBV5-4	TGTGCCAGCAAGGGTCAGAAGATCTATGGCTACACCTTC	CASKGQKIYGYTF
NA	NA	TRBJ2-4	TRBV27	TGTGCCAGCAGTTTAATGGGGGGCCAAAACATTCAGTACTTC	CASSLMGGQNIQYF
few	NA	TRBJ1-2	TRBV9	TGTGCCAGCAGCGTAGTAAACAGGGACGGCTACACCTTC	CASSVVNRDGYTF